Presented here are 2 T cell receptor beta chains from one specimen sequenced in a study of cytomegalovirus exposure and HLA in healthy donors. The assay was immunoSEQ multiplex PCR, and TCRdb's table has in-frame clones only and misses some. The repertoire has over 100,000 clones, roughly 90% of them found once; the top ten carry about 6%. Source material: PBMCs. These receptors all come from a woman between 18 and 30 years old in good health and CMV-seropositive.

The chain joins TRBV9 to TRBJ2-7; D may be TRBD1 (5 bases). Germline V gives CDR1 SGDLS, CDR2 YYNGEE. This CDR3 spans 14 amino acids. V lost 4 bases and J 0 bases, leaving 11 bases between the germline ends. The CDR3 reads CASSPGQSSYEQYF. The CDR3 DNA reads as TGTGCCAGCAGCCCAGGGCAGAGCTCCTACGAGCAGTACTTC.

This chain connects TRBV5-1 to TRBJ2-1; 10 nucleotides line up with TRBD2. This CDR3 spans 16 amino acids. V dropped 1 base and J dropped 2; count of bases not matched to a gene: 3. Per the germline V gene, CDR1 is SGHRS and CDR2 is YFSETQ. CDR3 bases: TGCGCCAGCAGCTTGACCAGCGGGGGGGCCTACAATGAGCAGTTCTTC. It codes for CASSLTSGGAYNEQFF.